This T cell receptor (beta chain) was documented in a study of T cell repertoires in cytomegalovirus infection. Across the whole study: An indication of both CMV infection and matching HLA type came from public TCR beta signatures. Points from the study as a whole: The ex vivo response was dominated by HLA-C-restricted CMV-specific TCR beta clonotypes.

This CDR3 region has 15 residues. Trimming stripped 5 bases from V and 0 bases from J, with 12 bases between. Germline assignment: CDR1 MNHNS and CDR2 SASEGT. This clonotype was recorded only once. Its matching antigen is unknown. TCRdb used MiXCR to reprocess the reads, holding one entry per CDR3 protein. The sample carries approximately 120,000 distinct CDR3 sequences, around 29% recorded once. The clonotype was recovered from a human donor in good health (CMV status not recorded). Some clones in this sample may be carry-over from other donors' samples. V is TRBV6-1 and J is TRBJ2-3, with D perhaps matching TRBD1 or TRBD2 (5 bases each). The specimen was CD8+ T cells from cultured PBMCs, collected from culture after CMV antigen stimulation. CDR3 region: CASSYGAWSTDTQYF. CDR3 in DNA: TGTGCCAGCAGTTACGGGGCTTGGAGCACAGATACGCAGTATTTT.